The 13 T cell receptor beta chains below were found in one sample sequenced in a study of cytomegalovirus exposure and HLA in healthy donors. Profiling relied on immunoSEQ multiplex PCR, and the TCRdb table lists in-frame clones only, not all of them. The data show about 330,000 clones, around 87% seen once. The material sequenced was PBMCs. The receptors were sampled from a woman younger than 45 in good health and CMV-seropositive.

The chain combines TRBV5-5 with TRBJ2-7; a possible D gene is TRBD1 (5 bases). CDR1 and CDR2 (germline): SGHKS, YYEKEE (reference sequence). The CDR3 is 15 residues long. Trimming pared 1 base from V and 4 bases from J, leaving 15 bases between. The CDR3 coding sequence is TGTGCCAGCAGCTTGTCGGAGTCAGGGATATACGAGCAGTACTTC. Encoded protein: CASSLSESGIYEQYF.

This clone occurred once. V and J are TRBV4-1 and TRBJ2-7, with 11 bases lining up with TRBD1. J gave up 3 bases and V 2 bases, and 3 bases lay outside the gene matches. Looked up from germline, CDR1 is MGHRA and CDR2 is YSYEKL. There are 15 residues in the CDR3. CDR3 protein: CASSQPGQGDYEQYF. CDR3 nucleotide sequence: TGCGCCAGCAGCCAACCGGGACAGGGGGACTACGAGCAGTACTTC.

V and J are TRBV7-2 and TRBJ2-1; TRBD1 agrees at 10 bases. V trimming: 5 bases; J trimming: 9 bases; junction bases outside the gene matches: 7. The CDR3 consists of 14 residues. CDR1 is SGHTA and CDR2 is FQGNSA in the germline V gene. This CDR3 reads CASSPGTGDGEQFF. In nucleotides, the CDR3 is TGTGCCAGCAGCCCAGGGACAGGGGACGGTGAGCAGTTCTTC.

The J gene is TRBJ1-5, the V gene TRBV18; TRBD1 matches at 7 bases. V dropped 4 bases and J dropped 3; count of bases not matched to a gene: 3. In germline, CDR1 is KGHSH, CDR2 LQKENI. The CDR3 extends over 14 amino acids. The CDR3 loop is CASSQGTDNQPQHF. In nucleotides, the CDR3 is TGTGCCAGCTCACAGGGGACAGACAATCAGCCCCAGCATTTT. The variable domain in full, completed from reference TRBV18 and TRBJ1-5, reads NAGVMQNPRHLVRRRGQEARLRCSPMKGHSHVYWYRQLPEEGLKFMVYLQKENIIDESGMPKERFSAEFPKEGPSILRIQQVVRGDSAAYFCASSQGTDNQPQHFGDGTRLSIL.

This rearrangement joins TRBV5-1 to TRBJ2-2; unclear D gene. The ends were cut back, 0 bases at V and 0 bases at J, with 6 bases in the middle. The CDR3 runs 15 residues. From germline, CDR1 is SGHRS and CDR2 YFSETQ. The CDR3 protein is CASSLGASNTGELFF. The CDR3 DNA follows: TGCGCCAGCAGCTTGGGAGCGTCGAACACCGGGGAGCTGTTTTTT.

This chain links TRBV18 with TRBJ2-7; the match to TRBD1 covers 10 bases. V lost 2 bases and J lost 5; bases outside the gene matches: 9. Germline V gene data show CDR1 as KGHSH and CDR2 as LQKENI. This CDR3 spans 16 amino acids. The CDR3 region is CASSPIPGQGRNEQYF. The CDR3 region has the DNA TGTGCCAGCTCACCAATCCCGGGACAGGGGAGGAACGAGCAGTACTTC.

The chain links TRBV9 to TRBJ1-1, with D possibly TRBD1 on 5 matching bases. CDR3 size: 14 residues. Trimming cost V 0 bases and J 5 bases, with 11 bases left between them. Germline V CDR1 and CDR2: SGDLS, YYNGEE. The CDR3 DNA is TGTGCCAGCAGCGTAGAAGGCAGACAGACTGAAGCTTTCTTT. Residues: CASSVEGRQTEAFF.

This rearrangement joins TRBV28 to TRBJ1-5; D may be TRBD1 (6 bases). CDR1 is MDHEN and CDR2 is SYDVKM in the germline V gene. This CDR3 is built from 16 residues. The germline V and J ends were trimmed by 6 bases and 2 bases, with 17 bases remaining between them. In DNA, the CDR3 is TGTGCCAGCAGCCCTCCCGGGGGCAGGGGCAATCAGCCCCAGCATTTT. This sequence encodes CASSPPGGRGNQPQHF.

V and J are TRBV4-3 and TRBJ2-1; 7 nucleotides agree with TRBD2. Trimming cost V 1 base and J 1 base; bases outside gene matches: 4. CDR1 is LGHNA, CDR2 YSLEER, per germline. The CDR3 contains 16 residues. The CDR3: CASSQVPGGSYNEQFF. DNA of the CDR3: TGCGCCAGCAGCCAAGTTCCGGGAGGATCCTACAATGAGCAGTTCTTC.

The chain uses TRBV4-3 and TRBJ1-6; D not certain. Germline CDR1 reads LGHNA; CDR2 reads YSLEER. V was trimmed by 0 bases and J by 5 bases, leaving 8 bases between them. This CDR3 comprises 15 residues. The CDR3 sequence: CASSQDGLDNSPLHF. In DNA form, the CDR3 reads TGCGCCAGCAGCCAAGATGGCCTAGATAATTCACCCCTCCACTTT.

Concerning this clone: Other DNA sequences from this sample encode an identical CDR3 as well. The genes are TRBV9 and TRBJ2-7; 7 bases are shared with TRBD1. V shed 0 bases, J shed 1 base, and the junction held 4 bases outside the gene matches. From germline, CDR1 is SGDLS and CDR2 YYNGEE. The CDR3 runs to 15 residues. The CDR3 loop reads CASSVGTGPSYEQYF. CDR3 sequence (DNA): TGTGCCAGCAGCGTAGGGACAGGCCCTTCCTACGAGCAGTACTTC.

CDR3 amino acids: CASSQDPVSPLHF. CDR3 DNA sequence: TGCGCCAGCAGCCAAGACCCCGTTTCACCCCTCCACTTT. This chain joins TRBV4-1 and TRBJ1-6; D not certain. Trimming shortened V by 0 bases and J by 9 bases, and 6 bases separated the two germline ends. CDR1 and CDR2 from the germline V gene are MGHRA and YSYEKL. The CDR3 has 13 residues.

V gene TRBV5-4 combines with J gene TRBJ1-2; tentative D call: TRBD1 (5 bases). CDR3 length: 16 residues. The germline V gene encodes CDR1 SGHNT and CDR2 YYREEE (reference sequence). Trimming took off 1 base at V and 2 bases at J, with 15 bases between the two ends. The CDR3 sequence is CASSLSGGDLNYGYTF. The CDR3 coding sequence is TGTGCCAGCAGCTTGTCGGGGGGGGATCTAAACTATGGCTACACCTTC. The full variable domain, its missing parts supplied by reference TRBV5-4 and TRBJ1-2, is ETGVTQSPTHLIKTRGQQVTLRCSSQSGHNTVSWYQQALGQGPQFIFQYYREEENGRGNFPPRFSGLQFPNYSSELNVNALELDDSALYLCASSLSGGDLNYGYTFGSGTRLTVV.